This TCR beta chain is from a study of cytomegalovirus exposure and HLA in healthy donors. For the study at large: Clustering assigned approximately 79% of the roughly 380 genotyped donors to the Caucasian-associated ancestry cluster.

Primers included in the PCR were 60 Vbeta and 13 Jbeta primers. Measured with immunoSEQ multiplex PCR; TCRdb has only the in-frame clones, and not every one. The table includes about 110,000 clones, over 60% detected once. The receptor comes from a woman aged 18-29 years in good health and CMV-seropositive. The material sequenced was PBMCs.

The CDR3 spells CASSTGQGAGYGYTF. As DNA, the CDR3 is TGTGCCAGCAGCACCGGACAGGGGGCTGGCTATGGCTACACCTTC. The genes are TRBV5-4 and TRBJ1-2; 11 bases are shared with TRBD1. The CDR3 contains 15 residues. The germline V gene encodes CDR1 SGHNT and CDR2 YYREEE (reference sequence). With V trimmed by 4 bases and J by 4 bases, 6 bases remained unmatched.